This TCR beta chain was captured by sequencing in a study of cytomegalovirus exposure and HLA in healthy donors. Overall study context: The study's early data release held approximately 91 million unique TCRs from HLA-typed donors. Study results and caveats: In a later analysis, specific HLA alleles were associated with under 20,000 TCR beta sequences at a 0.05 false discovery rate. There were around 160 TCR beta chains listed as cytomegalovirus-associated.

PCR primers comprised 60 Vbeta and 13 Jbeta primers. Profiling relied on immunoSEQ multiplex PCR, and the TCRdb table lists in-frame clones only, not all of them. The profile shows about 88,000 clones, 70% to 90% of them singletons. Looked up from germline, CDR1 is SNHLY and CDR2 is FYNNEI. This CDR3 has 15 residues. For this clone: As yet, its antigen is unknown. Sequence at one end of the junction differs from germline and may be a read error. Additional DNA sequences in this sample encode the identical CDR3.

This chain joins TRBV2 and TRBJ2-1; perhaps TRBD2 as D (6 bases). The source is a man between 18 and 29 years old in good health and CMV-seronegative. The sequenced sample consisted of PBMCs. CDR3: CAFLPTGSPYNEQFF. The CDR3 DNA reads TGTGCCTTCCTACCGACCGGGAGTCCCTACAATGAACAGTTCTTC.